This section outlines one TCR beta chain sequence together with its context. The antigen is undetermined. PCR amplification relied on 60 Vbeta primers (plus 13 Jbeta primers). TCRdb keeps only in-frame clones here, not all; method: immunoSEQ multiplex PCR. This sample has fewer than 120,000 clones; around 80% occur once, and the top ten carry just under 3%. This entry comes from a study of cytomegalovirus exposure and HLA in healthy donors. Study results and caveats: 164 TCR beta chains were listed as cytomegalovirus-associated. While the bulk of TCR sequences proved rare, some public TCRs turned up in many donors. There were reportedly fewer N-insertions in an Asian-associated ancestry cluster than the approximately 670-donor mean, in a later analysis.

CDR1 is KGHSY and CDR2 is FQNENV in the germline V gene. The V and J ends lost 3 bases and 0 bases respectively, with 5 bases between them. This CDR3 is built from 14 residues. This chain joins TRBV16 and TRBJ2-2; no reliable D call. The clonotype originates from a woman aged 60-75 years in good health and CMV-seropositive. The sample consisted of PBMCs. The CDR3: CASSHLTNTGELFF. The CDR3 DNA is TGTGCCAGCAGCCATTTAACGAACACCGGGGAGCTGTTTTTT.